This record looks at one T cell receptor (beta chain) sequence and its context. This CDR3 has 15 residues. CDR1 and CDR2 (germline): MNHEY, SVGEGT. V was cut by 4 bases and J by 0 bases, with 13 bases left in between. The source of the sample is a study of blood T cell repertoires in COVID-19. Study-level background: From the United States, Italy and Spain came samples of acute and convalescent COVID-19. PBMCs, B-cell-depleted T cells, or T cells provided the cDNA or gDNA that made up the material.

Original methodology: Nucleated cell counts were estimated from reference gene primer amplification. The assay was immunoSEQ multiplex PCR, and TCRdb's table has in-frame clones only and misses some. The V and J calls and clone size were taken over from that table, and D and trimming were inferred from the DNA. The sample records just under 150,000 clones, more than 75% being singletons. The J gene is TRBJ2-7, the V gene TRBV6-2 or TRBV6-3; D is perhaps TRBD1 (5 bases). The sample was peripheral blood. The source is a man aged 50-60 years who had recovered from COVID-19. CDR3 coding DNA: TGTGCCAGCAGTTTGCCCGAAGGGGTCTCCTACGAGCAGTACTTC. Amino acid sequence: CASSLPEGVSYEQYF.